The 14 T cell receptor beta chains presented below share a single source sample, sequenced in a study of blood T cell repertoires in COVID-19. Sequencing used immunoSEQ multiplex PCR; TCRdb keeps in-frame clones, though not all of them. This sample carries more than 300,000 clones, roughly 91% of them seen once, and the ten largest clones take less than 9.5%. Sequenced material: PBMCs or T cells enriched from blood (not recorded which). All receptors come from a woman under 40 who had recovered from COVID-19.

V gene TRBV2 combines with J gene TRBJ1-1; TRBD1 agrees at 7 bases. V lost 9 bases to trimming and J lost 0 bases; unmatched junction nucleotides: 4. This CDR3 comprises 13 residues. Germline CDR1 reads SNHLY; CDR2 reads FYNNEI. CDR3 in amino acids: CASRDSLNTEAFF. DNA of the CDR3: TGTGCCAGTAGGGACAGCTTGAACACTGAAGCTTTCTTT.

Turning to this clone: At one end the junction does not follow the germline gene, possibly because of a read error. The chain recombines TRBV5-1 with TRBJ1-4; no reliable D call. CDR1 and CDR2 (germline): SGHRS, YFSETQ. CDR3 length: 13 residues. CDR3 coding DNA: TGCGCCAGCAGCCCTGAAGGCCTCCAAGGACTGGTTTTT. Translation gives CASSPEGLQGLVF.

V and J are TRBV24-1 and TRBJ1-4; D call uncertain. Germline V gene lookup returns CDR1 KGHDR and CDR2 SFDVKD. Trimming took 3 bases from V and 5 from J, leaving 12 bases between them. This CDR3 spans 15 amino acids. CDR3 sequence: CATSDHHSSNEKLFF. The CDR3 DNA reads TGTGCCACCAGTGATCACCACAGCTCGAATGAAAAACTGTTTTTT.

V usage is TRBV28 and J usage is TRBJ2-5; TRBD2 is a possible D gene (5 bases). V was pared by 8 bases and J by 7 bases, with 20 bases between. This CDR3 is built from 14 residues. Germline lookup yields CDR1 MDHEN and CDR2 SYDVKM. The CDR3: CASYPTGTFGTQYF. DNA of the CDR3: TGTGCCAGCTATCCGACGGGAACTTTTGGGACCCAGTACTTC.

The J gene is TRBJ1-5, the V gene TRBV25-1; D not certain. CDR3 size: 13 residues. CDR1 and CDR2 from the germline V gene are MGHDK and SYGVNS. The V gene lost 2 bases and the J gene lost 7 bases, with 9 bases spanning the gap. In DNA form, the CDR3 reads TGTGCCAGCAGTGAAGAGGGAAGACAGCCCCAGCATTTT. Encoded protein: CASSEEGRQPQHF. Full variable domain (rest looked up from reference TRBV25-1 and TRBJ1-5): EADIYQTPRYLVIGTGKKITLECSQTMGHDKMYWYQQDPGMELHLIHYSYGVNSTEKGDLSSESTVSRIRTEHFPLTLESARPSHTSQYLCASSEEGRQPQHFGDGTRLSIL.

The rearrangement joins TRBV9 to TRBJ2-1; tentative D call: TRBD1 (5 bases). CDR1 SGDLS and CDR2 YYNGEE come from the germline V gene. V was shortened by 4 bases and J by 6 bases, with 11 bases between the two germline ends. This CDR3 spans 13 amino acids. Here the CDR3 reads CASSSRTINEQFF. The DNA for the CDR3 is TGTGCCAGCAGCTCCCGGACAATCAATGAGCAGTTCTTC.

The chain recombines TRBV19 with TRBJ2-3, with 7 nucleotides matching TRBD2. V was clipped by 2 bases and J by 3 bases; unmatched bases: 17. The germline V gene encodes CDR1 LNHDA and CDR2 SQIVND (reference sequence). The CDR3 loop spans 19 amino acids. CDR3 loop: CASSIIFRTSAIFTDTQYF. DNA of the CDR3: TGTGCCAGTAGTATAATCTTCCGTACTAGCGCGATATTTACAGATACGCAGTATTTT.

V and J are TRBV6-5 and TRBJ1-3, with 7 bases fitting TRBD1. With 4 bases clipped from V and 0 bases from J, the junction kept 6 bases outside the gene matches. The CDR3 runs to 16 residues. Germline assignment: CDR1 MNHEY and CDR2 SVGAGI. The CDR3 nucleotides are TGTGCCAGCAGTTGGGGGACAGCCGGCTCTGGAAACACCATATATTTT. Protein: CASSWGTAGSGNTIYF.

The V gene is TRBV19, the J gene TRBJ2-1; D is uncertain. This CDR3 is 13 amino acids long. Germline V gene sequence: CDR1 LNHDA, CDR2 SQIVND (reference sequence). Between the trimmed V and J ends, which lost 3 bases and 7 bases, there was a span of 10 bases. CDR3 coding DNA: TGTGCCAGTAGTATCACGGTCCAAAATGAGCAGTTCTTC. Translation gives CASSITVQNEQFF.

The chain is built from TRBV27 and TRBJ1-5; 9 bases agree with TRBD1. Germline V gene lookup returns CDR1 MNHEY and CDR2 SMNVEV (reference sequence). This CDR3 spans 14 amino acids. The trim removed 6 bases at V and 7 bases at J, leaving 7 bases unmatched. This chain's CDR3 is CASRRTGEEQPQHF. CDR3 nucleotide sequence: TGTGCCAGCAGACGGACAGGGGAAGAGCAGCCCCAGCATTTT.

The V call is TRBV4-1, the J call TRBJ2-3; no definite D call. Germline CDR1 MGHRA, CDR2 YSYEKL. V was pared by 3 bases and J by 8 bases, with 12 bases between. There are 13 residues in the CDR3. CDR3 amino acids: CASSHLPSGTQYF. The CDR3 nucleotides read TGCGCCAGCAGCCACCTCCCCTCGGGTACGCAGTATTTT.

The chain links TRBV5-1 to TRBJ2-2, with 13 bases matching TRBD2. The trim removed 4 bases at V and 3 bases at J, leaving 15 bases unmatched. This CDR3 has 20 amino acids. The germline CDR1 and CDR2 sequences are SGHRS and YFSETQ. The CDR3 nucleotides are TGCGCCAGCAGCCCCGCTAACCCGGGACTAGCGGGGAAATACACCGGGGAGCTGTTTTTT. It translates to CASSPANPGLAGKYTGELFF.

The chain couples TRBV6-5 to TRBJ1-2; TRBD1 might be the D (5 bases). Germline CDR1 reads MNHEY; CDR2 reads SVGAGI. CDR3 length equals 14 residues. V lost 8 bases and J lost 5, with 18 bases in between. For the CDR3, the DNA is TGTGCCAGCCACAACCGCAGGGTCGCGTATGGCTACACCTTC. Its translation is CASHNRRVAYGYTF.

This rearrangement joins TRBV5-6 to TRBJ2-7; D not resolved. Trimming cost V 6 bases and J 6 bases, with 10 bases left between them. Germline V gene data show CDR1 as SGHDT and CDR2 as YYEEEE. The CDR3 spans 11 residues. The CDR3 coding sequence is TGTGCCAGCACCGTATCCGGCGAGCAGTACTTC. This encodes CASTVSGEQYF.